The rows below give T cell receptor beta chains drawn from one sample of a study of CD4+ T cells in melanoma. Generated by immunoSEQ multiplex PCR, the TCRdb table keeps only in-frame clones and is missing some. This sample carries some 110,000 clones, around 92% of them seen once, and the ten largest clones take approximately 3.5%. Sequencing input: peripheral blood. The source of these receptors is a human donor with melanoma. Each CDR3 is given with its conserved first and last residue. The D gene is left open where the match is weak. Expanded clones get a size class; other rows say once, few or many, or leave the size out.

j_call	clone_size	d_call	v_call	cdr3_nt	cdr3_aa
TRBJ1-5	few	-	TRBV19	TGTGCCAGTAGTGCCTGGGAGGGGTCTAATCAGCCCCAGCATTTT	CASSAWEGSNQPQHF
TRBJ1-5	-	TRBD1	TRBV29-1	TGCAGCGGGGGACAGGGCCTCAATCAGCCCCAGCATTTT	CSGGQGLNQPQHF
TRBJ2-3	once	TRBD2	TRBV27	TGTGCCAGCAGTTTATTAGCGGGGGGGCCGACAGATACGCAGTATTTT	CASSLLAGGPTDTQYF
TRBJ1-2	-	-	TRBV6-5	TGTGCCAGCGTTAGGGGTGGGTATGGCTACACCTTC	CASVRGGYGYTF
TRBJ1-5	-	TRBD1	TRBV7-9	TGTGCCAGCAGCTTGGGGTCTGGACAGGGCTATAATCAGCCCCAGCATTTT	CASSLGSGQGYNQPQHF
TRBJ2-7	-	-	TRBV19	TGTGCCAGTAGTAGGGCGGACGGGGTCTACGAGCAGTACTTC	CASSRADGVYEQYF
TRBJ1-4	-	-	TRBV5-1	TGCGCCAGCAGTGTATCAGGGGCAGGAACTAATGAAAAACTGTTTTTT	CASSVSGAGTNEKLFF
TRBJ1-1	-	-	TRBV19	TGTGCCAGTAGGGCGGAGAGTACTGAAGCTTTCTTT	CASRAESTEAFF
TRBJ1-1	-	-	TRBV5-4	TGCGCCAGCAGCCAAGATGGGGGGCCGGACACTGAAGCTTTCTTT	CASSQDGGPDTEAFF
TRBJ2-6	-	-	TRBV27	TGTGCCAGCAGTTTAAGTGAAGGGGCCAACGTCCTGACTTTC	CASSLSEGANVLTF
TRBJ2-2	-	TRBD2	TRBV4-3	TGCGCCAGCAGCCAAGATGGTGGGAGGGAGAACACCGGGGAGCTGTTTTTT	CASSQDGGRENTGELFF
TRBJ2-5	-	-	TRBV4-2	TGTGCCAGCAGCCAAGTCAGGGAGACCCAGTACTTC	CASSQVRETQYF
TRBJ1-2	-	-	TRBV5-4	TGTGCCAGCAGCTTGAAGGGGATCGACGGCTACACCTTC	CASSLKGIDGYTF
TRBJ2-3	-	-	TRBV7-8	TGTGCCAGCAGCTTAGTGGCAGATACGCAGTATTTT	CASSLVADTQYF
TRBJ2-3	-	TRBD2	TRBV19	TGTGCCAGTAGCCCTGGCTCGGGACTAGCGGGGAAAACGCAGTATTTT	CASSPGSGLAGKTQYF
TRBJ2-7	-	-	TRBV6-1	TGTGCCAGCACCGACGGGAGCCCATACGAGCAGTACTTC	CASTDGSPYEQYF
TRBJ2-2	-	-	TRBV2	TGTGCCAGCACGAACGACAGGGGAGGGTCCACCGGGGAGCTGTTTTTT	CASTNDRGGSTGELFF
TRBJ1-4	-	-	TRBV5-6	TGTGCCAGCAGCTTGGGGGGTACTAATGAAAAACTGTTTTTT	CASSLGGTNEKLFF
TRBJ2-2	-	-	TRBV6-1	TGTGCCAGCAGTGCCCTCGACCGGGCCGGGGAGCTGTTTTTT	CASSALDRAGELFF
TRBJ1-1	-	TRBD1	TRBV7-9	TGTGCCAGCAGCTCAAGGGGGCGCCACACTGAAGCTTTCTTT	CASSSRGRHTEAFF
TRBJ2-6	-	-	TRBV27	TGTGCCAGCAGTGTGTCCTCTGGGGCCAACGTCCTGACTTTC	CASSVSSGANVLTF
TRBJ2-7	-	-	TRBV7-2	TGTGCCAGCAGCTTTAACGCGGGTTCCTACGAGCAGTACTTC	CASSFNAGSYEQYF
TRBJ1-5	-	-	TRBV4-1	TGCGCCAGCAGCCAAGATCCGGGAGTGGGTCAGCCCCAGCATTTT	CASSQDPGVGQPQHF
TRBJ1-1	-	-	TRBV21-1	TGTGCCAGCAGCAAAGGGATGCAAAGGGACAGGGAATTTGACGACACTGAAGCTTTCTTT	CASSKGMQRDREFDDTEAFF
TRBJ2-3	-	-	TRBV5-8	TGTGCCAGCAGCTTGGGGAGAGCCCCAGATACGCAGTATTTT	CASSLGRAPDTQYF
TRBJ1-3	-	-	TRBV28	TGTGCCAGCAGTTTCCCGGCAGGGTTCTCTGGAAACACCATATATTTT	CASSFPAGFSGNTIYF
TRBJ2-1	-	TRBD2	TRBV10-3	TGTGCCATCAGACCGGGACTAGCAGTCGATGAGCAGTTCTTC	CAIRPGLAVDEQFF
TRBJ2-3	-	-	TRBV5-1	TGCGCCAGCAGCTTGGTAGGGCGCACAGATACGCAGTATTTT	CASSLVGRTDTQYF
TRBJ2-3	-	-	TRBV10-2	TGCGCCAGCAGCCTAGGGGGTAGCACAGATACGCAGTATTTT	CASSLGGSTDTQYF
TRBJ2-3	-	TRBD1	TRBV6-1	TGTGCCAGCAATAATCCGGGACAGGCCACAGATACGCAGTATTTT	CASNNPGQATDTQYF
TRBJ2-7	-	-	TRBV19	TGTGCCAGTACCCAACGGTTCCTAGACACCTACGAGCAGTACTTC	CASTQRFLDTYEQYF
TRBJ2-3	-	-	TRBV7-2	TGTGCCAGCAGCTTAGCGACTAGCACAGATACGCAGTATTTT	CASSLATSTDTQYF